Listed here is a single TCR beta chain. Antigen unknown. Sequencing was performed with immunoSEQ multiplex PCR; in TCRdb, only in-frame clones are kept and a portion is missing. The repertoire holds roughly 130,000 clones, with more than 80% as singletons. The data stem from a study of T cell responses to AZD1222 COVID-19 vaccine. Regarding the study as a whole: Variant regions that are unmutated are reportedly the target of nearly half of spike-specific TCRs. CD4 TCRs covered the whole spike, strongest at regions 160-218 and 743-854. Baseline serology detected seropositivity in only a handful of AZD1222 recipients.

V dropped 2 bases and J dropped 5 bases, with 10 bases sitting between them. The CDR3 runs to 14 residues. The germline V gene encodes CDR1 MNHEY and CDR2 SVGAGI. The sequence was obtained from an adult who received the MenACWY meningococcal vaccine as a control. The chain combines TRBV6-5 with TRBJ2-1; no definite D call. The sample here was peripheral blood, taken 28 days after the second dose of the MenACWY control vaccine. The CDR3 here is CASSYDRVDNEQFF. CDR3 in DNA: TGTGCCAGCAGTTACGATAGGGTGGACAATGAGCAGTTCTTC.